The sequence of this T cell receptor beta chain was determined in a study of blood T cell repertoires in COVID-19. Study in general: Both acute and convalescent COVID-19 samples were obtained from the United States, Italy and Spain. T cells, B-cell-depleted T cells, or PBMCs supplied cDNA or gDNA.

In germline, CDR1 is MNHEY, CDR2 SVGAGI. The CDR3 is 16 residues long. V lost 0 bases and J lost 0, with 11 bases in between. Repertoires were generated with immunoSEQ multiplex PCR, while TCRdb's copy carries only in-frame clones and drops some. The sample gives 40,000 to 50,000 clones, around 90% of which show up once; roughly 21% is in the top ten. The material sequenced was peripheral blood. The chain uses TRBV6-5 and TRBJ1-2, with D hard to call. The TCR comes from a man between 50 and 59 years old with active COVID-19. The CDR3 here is CASSYSRRLANYGYTF. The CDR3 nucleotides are TGTGCCAGCAGTTACTCGAGGCGTTTAGCTAACTATGGCTACACCTTC.